One sample yielded the 25 T cell receptor beta chains listed below, sequenced in a study of T-cell reconstitution after alpha-beta-depleted transplantation in children. Construction of the TCRbeta library involved unique molecular identifiers. TCRdb passed the PCR reads through MiXCR, listing each CDR3 protein once. The sample lists 25,000 or so distinct CDR3 sequences, roughly a sixth occurring once. The source material was PBMCs, mostly from graft donor cells, sampled 60 days after TCRalphabeta/CD19-depleted stem cell transplant. These receptors were obtained from a male patient aged 2-9 years who had a stem cell transplant for acute lymphoblastic leukemia, so the T cells may come from the graft donor.

In DNA form, the CDR3 reads TGTGCCAGCTCACCACCCCGGGACTACAATGAGCAGTTCTTC. Amino acids: CASSPPRDYNEQFF. The V and J genes are TRBV18 and TRBJ2-1, with D tentatively TRBD2 (5 bases). Trimming took off 0 bases at V and 3 bases at J, with 6 bases between the two ends. CDR3 size: 14 residues. The V gene's germline CDR1 is KGHSH and CDR2 LQKENI. The full variable domain, its missing parts supplied by reference TRBV18 and TRBJ2-1, is NAGVMQNPRHLVRRRGQEARLRCSPMKGHSHVYWYRQLPEEGLKFMVYLQKENIIDESGMPKERFSAEFPKEGPSILRIQQVVRGDSAAYFCASSPPRDYNEQFFGPGTRLTVL.

This clonotype was observed at least ten times. The chain carries TRBV5-6 and TRBJ2-7, with D possibly being TRBD1 (7 bases). Germline loops: CDR1 SGHDT, CDR2 YYEEEE. The CDR3 has 14 amino acids. This chain's CDR3 is CVTRRGLGSYEQYF. The CDR3 DNA reads TGTGTCACCCGGAGGGGGCTCGGCTCCTACGAGCAGTACTTC.

This clonotype was counted at least ten times. V usage is TRBV20-1 and J usage is TRBJ2-1; possibly TRBD1 or TRBD2 for D (5 bases each). Germline V lookup: CDR1 DFQATT, CDR2 SNEGSKA (reference sequence). Trimming cost V 0 bases and J 4 bases, with 16 bases left between them. There are 16 residues in the CDR3. The CDR3 coding sequence is TGCAGTGCTAGAGACCCATTGAGGGGACCTTACAATGAGCAGTTCTTC. Protein sequence: CSARDPLRGPYNEQFF.

This clonotype occurred a few times. The chain is built from TRBV4-1 and TRBJ1-4; TRBD1 aligns across 7 bases. CDR3 length: 15 residues. From germline, CDR1 is MGHRA and CDR2 YSYEKL. With 0 bases clipped from V and 5 bases from J, the junction kept 3 bases outside the gene matches. The CDR3 DNA reads TGCGCCAGCAGCCAAGAGGGACAGTCCAATGAAAAACTGTTTTTT. This gives the protein CASSQEGQSNEKLFF.

This clonotype was counted only a few times. The rearrangement joins TRBV18 to TRBJ2-2; D not resolved. Germline assignment: CDR1 KGHSH and CDR2 LQKENI. V gave up 2 bases and J gave up 0 bases, with 7 bases separating them. The length of the CDR3 is 15 residues. In DNA form, the CDR3 reads TGTGCCAGCTCACCAAACTCCGCGAACACCGGGGAGCTGTTTTTT. This encodes CASSPNSANTGELFF.

There are many counts of this clonotype. This sequence joins TRBV6-1 and TRBJ1-6; tentative D call: TRBD1 (5 bases). The CDR3 totals 12 residues. CDR1 and CDR2 from the germline V gene are MNHNS and SASEGT. V lost 6 bases and J lost 7, with 7 bases in between. DNA for the CDR3: TGTGCCAGCAGGACAGCAAATTCACCCCTCCACTTT. Translating gives CASRTANSPLHF.

This clonotype was seen more than once but under ten times. V is TRBV11-1 and J is TRBJ1-1; D uncertain. The CDR3 covers 18 residues. Trimming took off 5 bases at V and 1 base at J, with 23 bases between the two ends. Germline V CDR1 and CDR2: SGHAT, FQDESV (reference sequence). CDR3 sequence: CASSPPRSRTKGNTEAFF. Here the CDR3 DNA reads TGTGCCAGCAGCCCACCGCGGTCGCGCACCAAGGGGAACACTGAAGCTTTCTTT.

This clonotype occurred many times. The J gene is TRBJ1-1, the V gene TRBV5-1, with D possibly being TRBD1 (5 bases). Trimming removed 0 bases from V and 7 bases from J, with 7 bases in between. The CDR3 consists of 12 residues. The V gene's germline CDR1 is SGHRS and CDR2 YFSETQ. The CDR3 region is CASSLEGVEAFF. The DNA for the CDR3 is TGCGCCAGCAGCTTGGAAGGGGTTGAAGCTTTCTTT.

Ten or more counts support this clonotype. V is TRBV10-3 and J is TRBJ1-1, with D maybe TRBD1 (6 bases). Germline assignment: CDR1 ENHRY and CDR2 SYGVKD. This CDR3 has 15 amino acids. The germline V and J ends were trimmed by 3 bases and 5 bases, with 16 bases remaining between them. CDR3 DNA sequence: TGTGCCATCAGTGACCTGACAGGCGAGGGGACTGAAGCTTTCTTT. Amino acids: CAISDLTGEGTEAFF.

This clonotype was observed a few times. V gene TRBV6-5 combines with J gene TRBJ2-2; 7 bases line up with TRBD2. Germline trimming cut 2 bases from V and 2 bases from J; bases unmatched to any gene: 8. Germline V lookup: CDR1 MNHEY, CDR2 SVGAGI. This CDR3 contains 17 residues. The CDR3 sequence: CASSYPTERENTGELFF. CDR3 nucleotide sequence: TGTGCCAGCAGTTACCCCACCGAGCGGGAAAACACCGGGGAGCTGTTTTTT.

The chain joins TRBV2 to TRBJ2-2, with D unclear. The CDR3 spans 13 residues. V gave up 5 bases and J gave up 6 bases, with 10 bases separating them. From germline, CDR1 is SNHLY and CDR2 FYNNEI. CDR3: CASSRSKAGELFF. CDR3 DNA: TGTGCCAGCAGTAGATCCAAGGCCGGGGAGCTGTTTTTT.

This clonotype was counted many times. The genes are TRBV28 and TRBJ1-2; D uncertain. The germline V gene encodes CDR1 MDHEN and CDR2 SYDVKM. V lost 1 base and J lost 3, with 9 bases in between. The CDR3 has 14 amino acids. In nucleotides, the CDR3 is TGTGCCAGCAGTTTATCTACCCTTCACTATGGCTACACCTTC. As protein: CASSLSTLHYGYTF.

A few counts support this clonotype. This chain uses TRBV28 with TRBJ1-5; TRBD1 matches at 7 bases. CDR3 length equals 15 residues. Trimming took 6 bases from V and 2 from J; bases not matched to a gene: 7. CDR1 is MDHEN and CDR2 is SYDVKM in the germline V gene. CDR3 DNA sequence: TGTGCCAGCAGACCCGGTGGACAGGGCAATCAGCCCCAGCATTTT. This translates into CASRPGGQGNQPQHF.

The sample holds a few counts of this clonotype. The chain couples TRBV4-2 to TRBJ2-7; maybe TRBD2 (5 bases). The ends were cut back, 8 bases at V and 6 bases at J, with 11 bases in the middle. From germline, CDR1 is LGHNA and CDR2 YNFKEQ. The CDR3 has 11 residues. DNA for the CDR3: TGTGCCAGCGGAGGAGGAGGCGAGCAGTACTTC. Translation: CASGGGGEQYF.

The rearrangement uses TRBV11-1 and TRBJ2-1; D gene ambiguous. Trimming stripped 1 base from V and 4 bases from J, with 8 bases between. The germline CDR1 and CDR2 sequences are SGHAT and FQDESV (reference sequence). CDR3 length: 14 residues. CDR3 nucleotides: TGTGCCAGCAGCTTAGTTGGCAAATACAATGAGCAGTTCTTC. This gives the protein CASSLVGKYNEQFF.

The rearrangement links TRBV4-2 to TRBJ2-2; D unresolved. The CDR3 loop spans 11 amino acids. Per germline, CDR1 LGHNA and CDR2 YNFKEQ. V lost 2 bases and J lost 8, with 3 bases in between. The CDR3 DNA is TGTGCCAGCAGCCAACAGGGGGAGCTGTTTTTT. Amino acids: CASSQQGELFF.

The sample holds a few counts of this clonotype. The genes are TRBV5-1 and TRBJ2-7, with 8 bases aligning to TRBD1. This CDR3 has 13 residues. V shed 1 base, J shed 6 bases, and the junction held 3 bases outside the gene matches. Per germline, CDR1 SGHRS and CDR2 YFSETQ. The chain's CDR3 is CASSLFTGGEQYF. CDR3 sequence (DNA): TGCGCCAGCAGCTTGTTTACAGGGGGCGAGCAGTACTTC.

There are many counts of this clonotype. The chain uses TRBV29-1 and TRBJ2-7, with D possibly matching TRBD1 (5 bases). V was cut by 6 bases and J by 2 bases, with 20 bases left in between. The V gene's germline CDR1 is SQVTM and CDR2 ANQGSEA. The CDR3 extends over 15 amino acids. The CDR3 bases are TGCAGCGTCATTCAACCCGACAGATCGACCTACGAGCAGTACTTC. Translated: CSVIQPDRSTYEQYF.

The rearrangement joins TRBV24-1 to TRBJ2-2; D uncertain. V was pared by 9 bases and J by 9 bases, with 16 bases between. CDR1 is KGHDR, CDR2 SFDVKD, per germline. The CDR3 loop spans 13 amino acids. CDR3 residues: CATLFVASRELFF. CDR3 nucleotide sequence: TGTGCCACCCTGTTCGTGGCCTCCCGGGAGCTGTTTTTT.

The gene calls are TRBV28 and TRBJ2-1; TRBD1 matches 7 bases. Trimming removed 0 bases from V and 14 bases from J; junction bases left unmatched: 16. The CDR3 has 16 residues. From germline, CDR1 is MDHEN and CDR2 SYDVKM. The CDR3 DNA sequence: TGTGCCAGCAGTTTATGGCGTCACATCAGGGGGAATTTTGAGTTCTTC. The encoded protein is CASSLWRHIRGNFEFF. Together with reference TRBV28 and TRBJ2-1, the CDR3 gives the full variable domain: DVKVTQSSRYLVKRTGEKVFLECVQDMDHENMFWYRQDPGLGLRLIYFSYDVKMKEKGDIPEGYSVSREKKERFSLILESASTNQTSMYLCASSLWRHIRGNFEFFGPGTRLTVL.

This chain joins TRBV7-6 and TRBJ2-2; D ambiguous. This CDR3 has 14 residues. Trimming cost V 1 base and J 3 bases, with 6 bases left between them. Germline loops: CDR1 SGHVS, CDR2 FNYEAQ. In nucleotides, the CDR3 is TGTGCCAGCAGCTTAGAAGATGACACCGGGGAGCTGTTTTTT. The encoded protein is CASSLEDDTGELFF. Complete variable domain (other parts from reference TRBV7-6 and TRBJ2-2): GAGVSQSPRYKVTKRGQDVALRCDPISGHVSLYWYRQALGQGPEFLTYFNYEAQQDKSGLPNDRFSAERPEGSISTLTIQRTEQRDSAMYRCASSLEDDTGELFFGEGSRLTVL.

This clonotype was counted at least ten times. The chain recombines TRBV27 with TRBJ1-5; 7 bases align to TRBD1. The CDR3 covers 13 residues. V shed 3 bases and J 5 bases; nucleotides not matched to a gene: 1. Germline assignment: CDR1 MNHEY and CDR2 SMNVEV (reference sequence). CDR3: CASSFQGDQPQHF. The CDR3 coding sequence is TGTGCCAGCAGTTTTCAGGGGGATCAGCCCCAGCATTTT.

The chain uses TRBV6-2 or TRBV6-3 and TRBJ2-7; D is unclear. The V and J ends lost 1 base and 2 bases respectively, with 15 bases between them. CDR1 and CDR2 from the germline V gene are MNHEY and SVGEGT. The CDR3 runs 16 residues. This CDR3 reads CASSYLAGTQAYEQYF. The CDR3 nucleotides read TGTGCCAGCAGTTACTTGGCCGGTACCCAAGCCTACGAGCAGTACTTC.

J is TRBJ2-2 and V is TRBV20-1; tentative D call: TRBD1 (6 bases). Germline V gene sequence: CDR1 DFQATT, CDR2 SNEGSKA (reference sequence). Between the trimmed V and J ends, which lost 3 bases and 1 base, there was a span of 9 bases. The CDR3 runs to 14 residues. The chain's CDR3 is CSASPTGNTGELFF. DNA for the CDR3: TGCAGTGCTAGTCCGACAGGGAACACCGGGGAGCTGTTTTTT.

This clonotype was found many times. The V and J genes are TRBV10-3 and TRBJ2-1; 11 positions agree with TRBD2. Germline trimming cut 7 bases from V and 3 bases from J; bases unmatched to any gene: 2. The CDR3 runs 14 residues. Germline V CDR1 and CDR2: ENHRY, SYGVKD. In nucleotides, the CDR3 is TGTGCCATCAAAGGGACTAGCGGCTACAATGAGCAGTTCTTC. As protein: CAIKGTSGYNEQFF.